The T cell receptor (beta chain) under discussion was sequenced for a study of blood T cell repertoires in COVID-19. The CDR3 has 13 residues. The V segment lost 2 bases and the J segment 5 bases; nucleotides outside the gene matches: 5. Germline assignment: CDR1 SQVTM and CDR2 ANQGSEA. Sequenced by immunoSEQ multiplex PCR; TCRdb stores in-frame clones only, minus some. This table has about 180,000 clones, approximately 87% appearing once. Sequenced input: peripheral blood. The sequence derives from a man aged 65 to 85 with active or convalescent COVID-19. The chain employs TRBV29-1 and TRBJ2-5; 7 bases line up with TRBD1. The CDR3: CSVERARGETQYF. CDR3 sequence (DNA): TGCAGCGTTGAACGGGCCAGGGGGGAGACCCAGTACTTC.